The next 8 T cell receptor beta chains were all read from a single sample in a study of T cells after yellow fever vaccination. TCRdb itself ran the 5' RACE reads through MiXCR, one entry per CDR3 protein. Of about 360,000 distinct CDR3 sequences in the sample, 6.2% are singletons; the top ten hold approximately 15%. Here the sequenced sample was PBMCs, taken 5 days after the yellow fever booster vaccination. These receptors originate from a man aged 30 to 39 who received the YFV17D yellow fever vaccine.

This clonotype turned up a few times. V usage is TRBV29-1 and J usage is TRBJ2-7; 7 nucleotides agree with TRBD1. In germline, CDR1 is SQVTM, CDR2 ANQGSEA. The J segment lost 0 bases and the V segment lost 7 bases, leaving 9 bases of the junction unmatched. The CDR3 runs 14 residues. This CDR3 is CSEQGQLSSYEQYF. The DNA of the CDR3 is TGCAGCGAACAGGGACAGCTGAGCTCCTACGAGCAGTACTTC.

There are many counts of this clonotype. The V and J genes are TRBV20-1 and TRBJ2-7; 11 bases map to TRBD2. This CDR3 spans 15 amino acids. Germline CDR1 is DFQATT and CDR2 is SNEGSKA (reference sequence). The V segment lost 0 bases and the J segment 6 bases; nucleotides outside the gene matches: 7. The DNA of the CDR3 is TGCAGTGCTAGAGACCCTAGCGGGAGGTCTAGCGAGCAGTACTTC. It codes for CSARDPSGRSSEQYF.

This clonotype was recorded a few times. The V call is TRBV12-3 or TRBV12-4, the J call TRBJ2-3, with 10 bases fitting TRBD2. J gave up 6 bases and V 4 bases, and 4 bases lay outside the gene matches. CDR3 length: 14 amino acids. CDR3 loop: CASSSSGSVDTQYF. As DNA, the CDR3 is TGTGCCAGCAGTTCTAGCGGGAGTGTGGATACGCAGTATTTT.

The gene calls are TRBV18 and TRBJ2-4; TRBD2 might be the D (5 bases). Germline CDR1 is KGHSH and CDR2 is LQKENI. This CDR3 region has 17 residues. Trimming left V 3 bases short and J 1 base short, with 16 bases between. In nucleotides, the CDR3 is TGTGCCAGCTCACCGACGCCGGCGGGCCTGGCCAAAAACATTCAGTACTTC. Its protein product is CASSPTPAGLAKNIQYF.

This clonotype was seen more than once but under ten times. The chain joins TRBV3-1 to TRBJ2-3; 7 bases align to TRBD1. CDR1 LGHDT and CDR2 YNNKEL come from the germline V gene (reference sequence). V was clipped by 2 bases and J by 4 bases; unmatched bases: 12. The CDR3 runs to 17 residues. The CDR3 region is CASSQPGQGEIADTQYF. The DNA for the CDR3 is TGTGCCAGCAGCCAACCGGGGCAGGGGGAGATCGCAGATACGCAGTATTTT.

This clonotype was detected a few times. V is TRBV7-9 and J is TRBJ2-7; TRBD1 aligns across 8 bases. V shed 7 bases, J shed 6 bases, and the junction held 8 bases outside the gene matches. The CDR3 loop spans 13 amino acids. Germline CDR1 is SEHNR and CDR2 is FQNEAQ (reference sequence). The CDR3 DNA sequence: TGTGCCAGCAACCGGGACAGGCTAGGCGAGCAGTACTTC. Encoded protein: CASNRDRLGEQYF. The variable domain in full, completed from reference TRBV7-9 and TRBJ2-7, reads DTGVSQNPRHKITKRGQNVTFRCDPISEHNRLYWYRQTLGQGPEFLTYFQNEAQLEKSRLLSDRFSAERPKGSFSTLEIQRTEQGDSAMYLCASNRDRLGEQYFGPGTRLTVT.

The table lists this clonotype with a few counts. This chain joins TRBV20-1 and TRBJ1-1, with D tentatively TRBD1 (6 bases). Germline assignment: CDR1 DFQATT and CDR2 SNEGSKA (reference sequence). There are 17 residues in the CDR3. Trimming removed 1 base at V and 1 base at J, with 19 bases between. The chain's CDR3 is CSARGKTGVTWNTEAFF. Here the CDR3 DNA reads TGCAGTGCTAGAGGTAAGACAGGAGTAACGTGGAACACTGAAGCTTTCTTT.

This clonotype was picked up a small number of times. This chain links TRBV7-2 with TRBJ1-4, with TRBD1 matching over 10 bases. The CDR3 sequence is 15 residues long. Trimming took 2 bases from V and 6 from J; bases not matched to a gene: 3. Germline-derived CDR1 and CDR2 are SGHTA and FQGNSA. The DNA for the CDR3 is TGTGCCAGCAGCTTATTAGGGACAGGGGATGAAAAACTGTTTTTT. Its translation is CASSLLGTGDEKLFF.